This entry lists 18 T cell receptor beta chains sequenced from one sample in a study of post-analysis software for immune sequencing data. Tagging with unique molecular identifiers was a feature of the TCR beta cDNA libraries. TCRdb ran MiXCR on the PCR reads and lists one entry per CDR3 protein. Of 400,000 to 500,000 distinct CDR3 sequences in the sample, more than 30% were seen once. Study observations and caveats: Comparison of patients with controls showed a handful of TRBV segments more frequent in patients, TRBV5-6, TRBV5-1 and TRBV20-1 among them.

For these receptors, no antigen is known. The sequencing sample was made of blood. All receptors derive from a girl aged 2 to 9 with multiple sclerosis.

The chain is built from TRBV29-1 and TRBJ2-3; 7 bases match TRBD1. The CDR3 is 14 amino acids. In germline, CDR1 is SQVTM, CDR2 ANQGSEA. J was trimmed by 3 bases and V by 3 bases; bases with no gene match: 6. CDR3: CSVEERQGTDTQYF. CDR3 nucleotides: TGCAGCGTTGAGGAAAGACAGGGTACAGATACGCAGTATTTT.

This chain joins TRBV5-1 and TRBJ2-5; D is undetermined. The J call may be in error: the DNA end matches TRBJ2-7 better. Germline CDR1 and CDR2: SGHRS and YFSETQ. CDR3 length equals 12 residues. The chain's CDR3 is CASSLGGTEQYF. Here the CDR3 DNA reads TGCGCCAGCAGCTTGGGGGGTACCGAGCAGTACTTC.

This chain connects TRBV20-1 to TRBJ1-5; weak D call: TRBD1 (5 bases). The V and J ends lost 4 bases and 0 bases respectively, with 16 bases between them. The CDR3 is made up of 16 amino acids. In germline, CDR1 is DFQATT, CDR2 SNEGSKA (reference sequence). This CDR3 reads CSATPHGGHSNQPQHF. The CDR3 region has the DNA TGCAGTGCTACCCCGCACGGGGGTCATAGCAATCAGCCCCAGCATTTT.

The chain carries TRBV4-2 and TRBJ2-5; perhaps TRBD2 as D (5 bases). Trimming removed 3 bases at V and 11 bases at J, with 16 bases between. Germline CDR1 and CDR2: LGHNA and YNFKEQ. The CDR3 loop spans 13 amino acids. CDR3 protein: CASSQSYGNEQYF. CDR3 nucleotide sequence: TGTGCCAGCAGCCAGTCGTACGGGAATGAGCAGTACTTC.

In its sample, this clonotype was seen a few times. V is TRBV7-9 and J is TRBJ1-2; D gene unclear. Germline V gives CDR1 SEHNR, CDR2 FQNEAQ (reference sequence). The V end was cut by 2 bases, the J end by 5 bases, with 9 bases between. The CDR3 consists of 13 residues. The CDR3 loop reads CASSLPGWYGYTF. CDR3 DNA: TGTGCCAGCAGCTTACCGGGTTGGTATGGCTACACCTTC.

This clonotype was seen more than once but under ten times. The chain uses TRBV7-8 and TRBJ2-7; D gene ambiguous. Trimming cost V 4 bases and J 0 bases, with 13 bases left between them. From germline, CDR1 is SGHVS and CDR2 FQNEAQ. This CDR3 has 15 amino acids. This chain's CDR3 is CASSSIPKGSYEQYF. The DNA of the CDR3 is TGTGCCAGCAGCTCGATTCCCAAGGGCTCCTACGAGCAGTACTTC.

The CDR3 protein is CASSLVGTRSYEQYF. Written as DNA, the CDR3 is TGTGCCAGCAGCTTGGTAGGGACCAGGTCCTACGAGCAGTACTTC. The chain is built from TRBV5-8 and TRBJ2-7; D is possibly TRBD1 or TRBD2 (5 bases each). There are 15 residues in the CDR3. Trimming took 0 bases from V and 1 from J, leaving 11 bases between them. Germline CDR1 and CDR2: SGHTS and YDEGEE.

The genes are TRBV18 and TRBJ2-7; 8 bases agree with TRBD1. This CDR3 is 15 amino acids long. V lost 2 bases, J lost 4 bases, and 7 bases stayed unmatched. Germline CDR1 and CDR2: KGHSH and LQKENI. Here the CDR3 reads CASSPTTGGPYEQYF. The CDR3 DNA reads TGTGCCAGCTCACCAACAACAGGGGGTCCTTACGAGCAGTACTTC.

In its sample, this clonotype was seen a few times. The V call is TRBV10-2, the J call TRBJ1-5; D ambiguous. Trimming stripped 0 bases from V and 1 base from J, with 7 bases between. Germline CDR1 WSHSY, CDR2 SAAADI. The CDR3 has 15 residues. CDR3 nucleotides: TGCGCCAGCAGTGAGTCAGGGATCAGCAATCAGCCCCAGCATTTT. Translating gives CASSESGISNQPQHF.

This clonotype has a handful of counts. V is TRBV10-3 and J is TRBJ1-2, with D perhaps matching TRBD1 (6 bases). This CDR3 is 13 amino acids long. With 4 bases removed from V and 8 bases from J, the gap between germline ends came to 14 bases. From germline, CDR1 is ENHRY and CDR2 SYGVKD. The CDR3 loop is CAISAIPQGGYTF. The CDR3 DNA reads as TGTGCCATCAGTGCTATCCCGCAGGGGGGCTACACCTTC.

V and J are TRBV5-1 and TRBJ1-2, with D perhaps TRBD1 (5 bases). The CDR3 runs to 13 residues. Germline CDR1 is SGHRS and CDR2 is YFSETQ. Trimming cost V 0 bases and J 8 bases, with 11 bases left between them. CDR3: CASSLGRDAGYTF. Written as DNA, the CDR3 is TGCGCCAGCAGCTTGGGCAGGGATGCGGGCTACACCTTC.

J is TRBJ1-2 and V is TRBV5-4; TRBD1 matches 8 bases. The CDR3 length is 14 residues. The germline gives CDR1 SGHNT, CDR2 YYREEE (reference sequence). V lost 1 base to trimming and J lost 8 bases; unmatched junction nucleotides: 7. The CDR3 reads CASSLKGQASGYTF. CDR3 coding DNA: TGTGCCAGCAGCTTGAAGGGACAGGCTTCCGGCTACACCTTC. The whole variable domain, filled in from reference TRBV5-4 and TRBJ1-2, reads ETGVTQSPTHLIKTRGQQVTLRCSSQSGHNTVSWYQQALGQGPQFIFQYYREEENGRGNFPPRFSGLQFPNYSSELNVNALELDDSALYLCASSLKGQASGYTFGSGTRLTVV.

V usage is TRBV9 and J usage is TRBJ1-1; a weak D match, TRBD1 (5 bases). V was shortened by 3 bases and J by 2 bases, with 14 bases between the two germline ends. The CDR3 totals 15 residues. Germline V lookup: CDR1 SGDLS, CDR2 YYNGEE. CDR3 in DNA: TGTGCCAGCAGCGGAGGGTTGGGACGTAACACTGAAGCTTTCTTT. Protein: CASSGGLGRNTEAFF.

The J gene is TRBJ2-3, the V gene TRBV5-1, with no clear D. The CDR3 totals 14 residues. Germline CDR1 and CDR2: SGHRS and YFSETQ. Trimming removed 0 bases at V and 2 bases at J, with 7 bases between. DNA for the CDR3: TGCGCCAGCAGCTTGGAGGTATTCACAGATACGCAGTATTTT. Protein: CASSLEVFTDTQYF.

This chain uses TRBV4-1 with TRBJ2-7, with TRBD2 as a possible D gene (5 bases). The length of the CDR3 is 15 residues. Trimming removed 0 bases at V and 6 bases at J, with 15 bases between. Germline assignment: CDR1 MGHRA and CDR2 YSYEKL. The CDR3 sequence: CASSQEGAVRGEQYF. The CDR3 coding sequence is TGCGCCAGCAGCCAAGAAGGCGCAGTTCGGGGCGAGCAGTACTTC.

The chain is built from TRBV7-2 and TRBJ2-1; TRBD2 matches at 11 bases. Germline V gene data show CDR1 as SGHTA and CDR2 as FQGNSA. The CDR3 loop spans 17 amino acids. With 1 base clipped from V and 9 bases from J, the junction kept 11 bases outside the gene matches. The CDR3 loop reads CASSLVTSGRVIGEQFF. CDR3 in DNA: TGTGCCAGCAGCTTAGTTACTAGCGGGAGAGTGATAGGTGAGCAGTTCTTC.

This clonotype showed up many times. The chain's CDR3 is CASSLDRGAYEQYF. In DNA form, the CDR3 reads TGTGCCAGCAGCTTGGACAGGGGGGCCTACGAGCAGTACTTC. The chain couples TRBV7-9 to TRBJ2-7; TRBD1 aligns across 10 bases. The trim removed 3 bases at V and 2 bases at J, leaving 1 base unmatched. CDR1 and CDR2 from the germline V gene are SEHNR and FQNEAQ (reference sequence). The CDR3 spans 14 residues.

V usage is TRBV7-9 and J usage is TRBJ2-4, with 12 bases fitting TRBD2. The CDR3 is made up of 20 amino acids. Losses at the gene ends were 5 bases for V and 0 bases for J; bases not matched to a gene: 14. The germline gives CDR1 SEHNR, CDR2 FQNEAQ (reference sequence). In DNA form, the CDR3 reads TGTGCCAGCAGCCACGACCTGACTAGCGGGAGAGACTTAGCCAAAAACATTCAGTACTTC. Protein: CASSHDLTSGRDLAKNIQYF. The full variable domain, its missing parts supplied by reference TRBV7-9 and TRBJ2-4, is DTGVSQNPRHKITKRGQNVTFRCDPISEHNRLYWYRQTLGQGPEFLTYFQNEAQLEKSRLLSDRFSAERPKGSFSTLEIQRTEQGDSAMYLCASSHDLTSGRDLAKNIQYFGAGTRLSVL.